This TCR beta chain was sequenced for a study of cytomegalovirus exposure and HLA in healthy donors. Notes on the study in general: TCR beta V- and J-gene trimming was later associated with a missense DCLRE1C variant. A likely sequencing artifact accounted for one observed cluster of highly shared sequence variants. CMV antigen specificity was confirmed in vitro for a few CMV-associated chains.

As for this clone: Its antigen is still unknown.

Trimming removed 1 base from V and 6 bases from J, with 10 bases in between. The germline V gene encodes CDR1 LNHDA and CDR2 SQIVND (reference sequence). This CDR3 has 14 amino acids. Researchers ran the PCR with 60 Vbeta and 13 Jbeta primers. In the original processing: Later reanalysis found around 74 million unique TCR beta chains, around 9.9 million of them shared. Clones were read by immunoSEQ multiplex PCR, and TCRdb kept only the in-frame ones, dropping some. V and J calls and clone size come straight from that table; D and trimming were deduced from the DNA. The sample shows 150,000 to 200,000 clones, around 77% of them seen only once.

This receptor was taken from a man in his forties or fifties in good health and CMV-seropositive. The sample was PBMCs. This chain joins TRBV19 and TRBJ1-5; TRBD1 is a possible D gene (6 bases). The CDR3 spells CASSIGGGSQPQHF. The CDR3 region has the DNA TGTGCCAGTAGTATAGGAGGGGGAAGTCAGCCCCAGCATTTT.